The 15 T cell receptor beta chains listed next were all sequenced from one sample in a study of blood T cell repertoires in COVID-19. Assay: immunoSEQ multiplex PCR; the TCRdb copy retains only in-frame clones and omits some. This table holds 290,000 or so clones, about 82% found once. Source material: peripheral blood. These receptors all stem from a man over 45 with active or convalescent COVID-19.

This chain connects TRBV19 to TRBJ1-1; the match to TRBD1 covers 8 bases. Germline V gene data show CDR1 as LNHDA and CDR2 as SQIVND (reference sequence). This CDR3 region has 15 residues. Trimming removed 6 bases from V and 2 bases from J; junction bases left unmatched: 8. The DNA for the CDR3 is TGTGCCAGTAGGACAGGGGAAACGTCCAACACTGAAGCTTTCTTT. The encoded protein is CASRTGETSNTEAFF.

This clone was found once. The chain links TRBV5-1 to TRBJ2-1; possible D gene TRBD1, 7 bases. There are 15 residues in the CDR3. V was cut by 0 bases and J by 6 bases, with 13 bases left in between. Germline values: CDR1 SGHRS, CDR2 YFSETQ. The chain's CDR3 is CASSLAAGQSNEQFF. In DNA, the CDR3 is TGCGCCAGCAGCTTGGCCGCGGGACAGAGCAATGAGCAGTTCTTC.

The chain links TRBV13 to TRBJ2-3, with D possibly TRBD1 on 6 matching bases. The CDR3 totals 13 residues. Germline CDR1 reads PRHDT; CDR2 reads FYEKMQ (reference sequence). V lost 5 bases to trimming and J lost 3 bases, with 9 bases between them. As DNA, the CDR3 is TGTGCCAGCAGCCCCGGACAGACAGATACGCAGTATTTT. It codes for CASSPGQTDTQYF.

The genes are TRBV11-2 and TRBJ2-7; the match to TRBD2 covers 12 bases. Germline CDR1 reads SGHAT; CDR2 reads FQNNGV. This CDR3 has 15 residues. V lost 5 bases and J lost 1; bases outside the gene matches: 3. The CDR3 region is CASSTGLAGSYEQYF. CDR3 coding DNA: TGTGCCAGCAGCACAGGACTAGCGGGATCCTACGAGCAGTACTTC.

The chain recombines TRBV2 with TRBJ2-5, with D unresolved. The CDR3 runs 14 residues. Germline CDR1 and CDR2: SNHLY and FYNNEI. V was shortened by 4 bases and J by 1 base, with 10 bases between the two germline ends. CDR3 loop: CASSVRRSQETQYF. CDR3 in DNA: TGTGCCAGCAGTGTTCGGCGGAGCCAAGAGACCCAGTACTTC.

This clone was counted a single time. This chain uses TRBV28 with TRBJ2-3; TRBD2 matches 8 bases. The CDR3 covers 14 residues. Trimming cost V 5 bases and J 9 bases; bases outside gene matches: 10. Germline V gene lookup returns CDR1 MDHEN and CDR2 SYDVKM. CDR3 bases: TGTGCCAGCAGTATTCTAGCGGGCGCCGTGACGCAGTATTTT. Protein: CASSILAGAVTQYF.

The rearrangement joins TRBV9 to TRBJ1-3; D perhaps matches TRBD1 (5 bases). The CDR3 is made up of 14 amino acids. V was trimmed by 2 bases and J by 8 bases, leaving 14 bases between them. CDR1 and CDR2 from the germline V gene are SGDLS and YYNGEE. The CDR3 DNA reads as TGTGCCAGCAGCGTCCGGGGGACCGAGGACACCATATATTTT. Translated: CASSVRGTEDTIYF.

V and J are TRBV4-1 and TRBJ1-1; D may be TRBD1 (6 bases). Germline-derived CDR1 and CDR2 are MGHRA and YSYEKL. The CDR3 totals 15 residues. V was shortened by 2 bases and J by 1 base, with 11 bases between the two germline ends. CDR3 protein: CASSQYDRRNTEAFF. CDR3 nucleotide sequence: TGCGCCAGCAGCCAATACGACAGGAGGAACACTGAAGCTTTCTTT.

The chain carries TRBV2 and TRBJ1-1, with 7 nucleotides matching TRBD1. Per the germline V gene, CDR1 is SNHLY and CDR2 is FYNNEI. This CDR3 contains 14 residues. V shed 2 bases, J shed 4 bases, and the junction held 4 bases outside the gene matches. The CDR3 region is CASSENNRGTEAFF. In nucleotides, the CDR3 is TGTGCCAGCAGTGAAAATAACAGGGGCACTGAAGCTTTCTTT.

The sample holds one count of this clone. The chain links TRBV6-5 to TRBJ1-2, with 7 bases aligning to TRBD1. With V trimmed by 6 bases and J by 7 bases, 14 bases remained unmatched. The CDR3 is 15 amino acids. In germline, CDR1 is MNHEY, CDR2 SVGAGI. In DNA form, the CDR3 reads TGTGCCAGCAGCCTACAGGGGCCGAGTCCGGGTGGCTACACCTTC. It yields the protein CASSLQGPSPGGYTF.

This clone came up a few times. The genes are TRBV7-9 and TRBJ2-3, with D possibly being TRBD2 (6 bases). The germline CDR1 and CDR2 sequences are SEHNR and FQNEAQ (reference sequence). CDR3 length equals 16 residues. V lost 1 base to trimming and J lost 0 bases, with 11 bases between them. Here the CDR3 DNA reads TGTGCCAGCAGCTTAGAGTGGAGCGGGAGCACAGATACGCAGTATTTT. It encodes CASSLEWSGSTDTQYF.

J is TRBJ1-1 and V is TRBV2; D not certain. V was pared by 4 bases and J by 4 bases, with 13 bases between. The CDR3 covers 14 residues. From germline, CDR1 is SNHLY and CDR2 FYNNEI. DNA for the CDR3: TGTGCCAGCAGTGTCCGGGGTGAGGGCACTGAAGCTTTCTTT. Protein product: CASSVRGEGTEAFF.

The chain has TRBV29-1 and TRBJ1-5, with a tentative D call TRBD1 (5 bases). Per germline, CDR1 SQVTM and CDR2 ANQGSEA. Trimming took off 4 bases at V and 2 bases at J, with 9 bases between the two ends. The CDR3 is made up of 13 amino acids. This CDR3 reads CSVATAGNQPQHF. The CDR3 nucleotides read TGCAGCGTTGCGACAGCCGGCAATCAGCCCCAGCATTTT.

This clone was counted between two and nine times. V usage is TRBV4-2 and J usage is TRBJ2-7, with TRBD2 matching 13 bases. The V gene's germline CDR1 is LGHNA and CDR2 YNFKEQ. CDR3 length equals 15 residues. J was trimmed by 13 bases and V by 0 bases; bases with no gene match: 9. DNA of the CDR3: TGTGCCAGCAGCCAAGATCTGGGACTAGCGGGAATGGAATACTTC. Its protein is CASSQDLGLAGMEYF.

The V and J genes are TRBV28 and TRBJ1-1; tentatively, D is TRBD1 (6 bases). Trimming removed 6 bases from V and 7 bases from J, with 12 bases in between. The germline V gene encodes CDR1 MDHEN and CDR2 SYDVKM. The CDR3 contains 12 residues. In nucleotides, the CDR3 is TGTGCCAGCAGAGGATCAGGGGTTGAAGCTTTCTTT. Translating it yields CASRGSGVEAFF.